The 11 T cell receptor beta chains listed next were all sequenced from one sample in a study of blood T cells in healthy people across ages. A second PCR of roughly 7 to 11 cycles used a sample-barcoded 5' primer and a J-beta primer mix. TCRdb re-analysed the 5' RACE reads in MiXCR, keeping a single row per CDR3 protein. This repertoire shows about 680,000 distinct CDR3 sequences, approximately 50% found once; its top ten account for roughly 34%. The sequencing sample was made of blood. The receptors were sampled from a woman in her fifties or sixties in good health.

This clonotype was recorded once. The chain uses TRBV4-3 and TRBJ2-5, with 7 bases fitting TRBD2. CDR1 LGHNA and CDR2 YSLEER come from the germline V gene. With 3 bases clipped from V and 11 bases from J, the junction kept 24 bases outside the gene matches. The CDR3 spans 18 residues. The CDR3 is CASSQRYSGTKAYNEQYF. The CDR3 bases are TGCGCCAGCAGCCAGAGATACTCCGGGACTAAAGCCTACAATGAGCAGTACTTC.

J is TRBJ2-5 and V is TRBV20-1; D not resolved. Germline V gene lookup returns CDR1 DFQATT and CDR2 SNEGSKA (reference sequence). The CDR3 contains 13 residues. V was shortened by 1 base and J by 2 bases, with 8 bases between the two germline ends. CDR3 nucleotide sequence: TGCAGTGCTAGAGCGGTGGTACAAGAGACCCAGTACTTC. Amino acid sequence: CSARAVVQETQYF.

This clonotype turned up a few times. The V and J genes are TRBV20-1 and TRBJ2-3, with no clear D. V dropped 3 bases and J dropped 2 bases, with 15 bases sitting between them. CDR3 length equals 15 residues. Per germline, CDR1 DFQATT and CDR2 SNEGSKA (reference sequence). The CDR3 loop reads CSASTTSDNTDTQYF. The CDR3 DNA sequence: TGCAGTGCTAGCACGACATCCGACAACACAGATACGCAGTATTTT.

In nucleotides, the CDR3 is TGTGCCAGCAGCCAAAGCGGGATCACCTACGAGCAGTACTTC. Residues: CASSQSGITYEQYF. The chain couples TRBV4-2 to TRBJ2-7, with 7 bases fitting TRBD2. Germline values: CDR1 LGHNA, CDR2 YNFKEQ. The J segment lost 2 bases and the V segment lost 2 bases, leaving 3 bases of the junction unmatched. The CDR3 totals 14 residues.

The genes are TRBV3-1 and TRBJ2-1, with D hard to call. Trimming removed 1 base at V and 5 bases at J, with 12 bases between. This CDR3 contains 15 residues. CDR1 LGHDT and CDR2 YNNKEL come from the germline V gene (reference sequence). CDR3 nucleotide sequence: TGTGCCAGCAGCCAAGGGGCAGTCTACCACAATGAGCAGTTCTTC. Its translation is CASSQGAVYHNEQFF.

This clonotype was found once. This chain connects TRBV14 to TRBJ2-7; D may be TRBD1 (6 bases). This CDR3 has 15 amino acids. CDR1 SGHDN and CDR2 FVKESK come from the germline V gene. Trimming cost V 6 bases and J 0 bases, with 15 bases left between them. This chain's CDR3 is CASSSPTRGSYEQYF. The CDR3 coding sequence is TGTGCCAGCAGTTCACCAACCAGGGGCTCCTACGAGCAGTACTTC.

The chain has TRBV29-1 and TRBJ1-2; the D gene is possibly TRBD1 (6 bases). Germline loops: CDR1 SQVTM, CDR2 ANQGSEA. This CDR3 comprises 13 residues. Trimming removed 6 bases from V and 0 bases from J, with 11 bases in between. Written as DNA, the CDR3 is TGCAGCGTCTTGCACAGGGCTAACTATGGCTACACCTTC. Amino acids: CSVLHRANYGYTF.

This clonotype was seen a few times. The chain couples TRBV10-3 to TRBJ2-5; possibly TRBD2 for D (5 bases). Deletions cut 4 bases from V and 5 bases from J, with 8 bases between. The CDR3 contains 12 residues. Germline lookup yields CDR1 ENHRY and CDR2 SYGVKD. CDR3 sequence (DNA): TGTGCCATCAGTGGGACGGGGGAGACCCAGTACTTC. Protein: CAISGTGETQYF.

This chain connects TRBV7-2 to TRBJ1-2, with 8 positions matching TRBD1. CDR1 and CDR2 (germline): SGHTA, FQGNSA. The CDR3 runs 14 residues. With 1 base clipped from V and 6 bases from J, the junction kept 4 bases outside the gene matches. The DNA of the CDR3 is TGTGCCAGCAGCTTAGACAGGGGGTGGGATGGCTACACCTTC. Amino acids: CASSLDRGWDGYTF.

Ten or more counts support this clonotype. The chain employs TRBV7-2 and TRBJ1-1; the D gene is possibly TRBD1 (6 bases). Germline CDR1 reads SGHTA; CDR2 reads FQGNSA. The V gene lost 5 bases and the J gene lost 1 base, with 17 bases spanning the gap. This CDR3 region has 16 residues. CDR3 DNA sequence: TGTGCCAGCAGCATCCTACAGGGTTTGCGGAACACTGAAGCTTTCTTT. As protein: CASSILQGLRNTEAFF.

This clonotype was seen a single time. The CDR3 bases are TGCAGTGCCATACTAGCGGGGGCTTCCGGGGCCAAAAACATTCAGTACTTC. Amino acid sequence: CSAILAGASGAKNIQYF. The J gene is TRBJ2-5, the V gene TRBV20-1, with 11 bases fitting TRBD2. The end of the DNA fits TRBJ2-4 better, so the J call may be wrong. Germline V gene lookup returns CDR1 DFQATT and CDR2 SNEGSKA (reference sequence). The CDR3 extends over 17 amino acids.